Sequencing of this TCR beta chain was carried out in a study of blood T cell repertoires in COVID-19. In the authors' methods: Reference gene primer amplification gave estimated nucleated cell counts. This table comes from immunoSEQ multiplex PCR, and its TCRdb copy is limited to in-frame clones, with some not included. That table furnishes V, J and clone size, whereas the DNA furnished D and trimming. The table includes roughly 300,000 clones, 85% detected once. This receptor was obtained from a woman between 45 and 65 years old who had recovered from COVID-19. Material: PBMCs or T cells enriched from blood (not recorded which).

Here the CDR3 DNA reads TGTGCCAGCTCACTAGGGACAGGGGAGGATGGCTACACCTTC. Amino acids: CASSLGTGEDGYTF. V usage is TRBV18 and J usage is TRBJ1-2, with 10 bases that match TRBD1. Germline CDR1 and CDR2: KGHSH and LQKENI. The ends lost 4 bases at V and 6 bases at J; junction bases unmatched: 5. CDR3 size: 14 residues.